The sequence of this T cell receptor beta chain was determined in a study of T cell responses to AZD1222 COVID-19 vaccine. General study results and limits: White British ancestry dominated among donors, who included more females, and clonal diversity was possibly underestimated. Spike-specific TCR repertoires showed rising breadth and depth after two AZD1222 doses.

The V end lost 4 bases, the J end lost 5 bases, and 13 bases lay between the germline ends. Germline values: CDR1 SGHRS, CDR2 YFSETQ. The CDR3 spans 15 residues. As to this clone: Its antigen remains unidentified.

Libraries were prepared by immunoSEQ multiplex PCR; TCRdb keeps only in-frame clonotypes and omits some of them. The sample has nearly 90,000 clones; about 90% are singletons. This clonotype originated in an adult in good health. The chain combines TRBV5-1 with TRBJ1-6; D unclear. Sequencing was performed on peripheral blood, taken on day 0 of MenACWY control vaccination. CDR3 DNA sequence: TGCGCCAGCAGCCTTGCCGGGTTACATAATTCACCCCTCCACTTT. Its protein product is CASSLAGLHNSPLHF.